Following are 25 T cell receptor beta chains from one sample sequenced in a study of blood T cell repertoires in COVID-19. Clones were sequenced by immunoSEQ multiplex PCR, and TCRdb holds only the in-frame ones, with some missing. The data show under 250,000 clones, 82% seen once. What was sequenced was peripheral blood. These receptors all come from a woman in her 70s with COVID-19, enrolled during active disease.

This clone was seen more than once but under ten times. V and J are TRBV11-2 and TRBJ2-7, with 8 bases that match TRBD2. The CDR3 is made up of 15 amino acids. With 4 bases clipped from V and 3 bases from J, the junction kept 8 bases outside the gene matches. From germline, CDR1 is SGHAT and CDR2 FQNNGV. CDR3 in DNA: TGTGCCAGCAGCTCCTCTTTAGCGGGACTCTACGAGCAGTACTTC. Protein product: CASSSSLAGLYEQYF.

The chain is built from TRBV28 and TRBJ2-7; 10 bases are shared with TRBD1. Germline-derived CDR1 and CDR2 are MDHEN and SYDVKM. V trimming: 6 bases; J trimming: 0 bases; junction bases outside the gene matches: 2. This CDR3 is built from 14 residues. CDR3: CASRRDRGSYEQYF. In nucleotides, the CDR3 is TGTGCCAGCAGAAGGGACAGGGGCTCCTACGAGCAGTACTTC.

This chain uses TRBV27 with TRBJ1-5, with D perhaps matching TRBD1 (6 bases). Germline CDR1 is MNHEY and CDR2 is SMNVEV (reference sequence). The germline V and J ends were trimmed by 3 bases and 1 base, with 10 bases remaining between them. The CDR3 has 15 residues. The CDR3 sequence: CASSFGTGSNQPQHF. In nucleotides, the CDR3 is TGTGCCAGCAGTTTTGGCACAGGGAGCAATCAGCCCCAGCATTTT.

V gene TRBV28 combines with J gene TRBJ1-1, with 7 bases that match TRBD1. J was trimmed by 2 bases and V by 5 bases; bases with no gene match: 8. Germline CDR1 is MDHEN and CDR2 is SYDVKM. The CDR3 spans 15 residues. The CDR3 loop is CASSRPGTANTEAFF. For the CDR3, the DNA is TGTGCCAGCAGTCGACCCGGGACAGCTAACACTGAAGCTTTCTTT.

The chain links TRBV7-2 to TRBJ1-5, with 9 bases fitting TRBD1. The trim removed 5 bases at V and 6 bases at J, leaving 5 bases unmatched. Germline loops: CDR1 SGHTA, CDR2 FQGNSA. There are 14 residues in the CDR3. CDR3 in DNA: TGTGCCAGCAGCCCGACAGGGGGAGGTCAGCCCCAGCATTTT. Translation: CASSPTGGGQPQHF.

V is TRBV29-1 and J is TRBJ1-5, with TRBD1 matching 8 bases. The germline V gene has CDR1 SQVTM and CDR2 ANQGSEA. The CDR3 is 14 residues long. V was pared by 4 bases and J by 6 bases, with 8 bases of the junction left unmatched. In DNA form, the CDR3 reads TGCAGCGTTGCCCTGGACAGGGAGGGTCAGCCCCAGCATTTT. Translating gives CSVALDREGQPQHF. Supplemented by reference TRBV29-1 and TRBJ1-5, the full variable domain reads SAVISQKPSRDICQRGTSLTIQCQVDSQVTMMFWYRQQPGQSLTLIATANQGSEATYESGFVIDKFPISRPNLTFSTLTVSNMSPEDSSIYLCSVALDREGQPQHFGDGTRLSIL.

The chain is built from TRBV18 and TRBJ2-5; the D gene is possibly TRBD2 (6 bases). Germline V gene lookup returns CDR1 KGHSH and CDR2 LQKENI. Trimming cost V 0 bases and J 1 base, with 6 bases left between them. The CDR3 runs to 14 residues. CDR3 region: CASSPPGSQETQYF. The CDR3, as DNA: TGTGCCAGCTCACCACCCGGGAGCCAAGAGACCCAGTACTTC.

The J gene is TRBJ2-7, the V gene TRBV18, with 8 bases matching TRBD1. There are 16 residues in the CDR3. Looked up from germline, CDR1 is KGHSH and CDR2 is LQKENI. J was trimmed by 5 bases and V by 3 bases; bases with no gene match: 12. CDR3 coding DNA: TGTGCCAGCTCACCTAATTCGGGACAGGTTAACAACGAGCAGTACTTC. Translating gives CASSPNSGQVNNEQYF.

The chain is built from TRBV19 and TRBJ2-5; TRBD1 might be the D (6 bases). CDR3 size: 14 residues. Germline values: CDR1 LNHDA, CDR2 SQIVND (reference sequence). With 1 base removed from V and 7 bases from J, the gap between germline ends came to 13 bases. Written as DNA, the CDR3 is TGTGCCAGTAGTATAGGTACGGGACATCTGACCCAGTACTTC. Translating it yields CASSIGTGHLTQYF. Complete variable domain (other parts from reference TRBV19 and TRBJ2-5): DGGITQSPKYLFRKEGQNVTLSCEQNLNHDAMYWYRQDPGQGLRLIYYSQIVNDFQKGDIAEGYSVSREKKESFPLTVTSAQKNPTAFYLCASSIGTGHLTQYFGPGTRLLVL.

J is TRBJ1-5 and V is TRBV27; TRBD1 aligns across 10 bases. CDR1 and CDR2 from the germline V gene are MNHEY and SMNVEV (reference sequence). The CDR3 extends over 16 amino acids. The ends lost 5 bases at V and 3 bases at J; junction bases unmatched: 7. CDR3 DNA sequence: TGTGCCAGCAGTCCGACGGGACAGGGGTCCAATCAGCCCCAGCATTTT. Residues: CASSPTGQGSNQPQHF.

The rearrangement joins TRBV7-2 to TRBJ1-2, with no clear D. Trimming cost V 2 bases and J 4 bases, with 11 bases left between them. Germline V CDR1 and CDR2: SGHTA, FQGNSA. CDR3 length: 14 residues. Here the CDR3 DNA reads TGTGCCAGCAGCTTACTCGGCGGTGTCTATGGCTACACCTTC. It translates to CASSLLGGVYGYTF.

This chain connects TRBV11-2 to TRBJ1-6; 7 nucleotides align to TRBD1. CDR3 length: 16 amino acids. Germline loops: CDR1 SGHAT, CDR2 FQNNGV. V shed 6 bases and J 6 bases; nucleotides not matched to a gene: 11. The CDR3 region is CASSSGRDSTNSPLHF. CDR3 in DNA: TGTGCCAGCAGTTCAGGCCGGGACAGCACTAATTCACCCCTCCACTTT.

The V and J genes are TRBV28 and TRBJ2-7, with D possibly matching TRBD2 (6 bases). V was clipped by 5 bases and J by 0 bases, with 14 bases between them. This CDR3 region has 15 residues. Germline CDR1 reads MDHEN; CDR2 reads SYDVKM. The CDR3 protein is CASSTHGRSSYEQYF. The CDR3 nucleotides are TGTGCCAGCAGTACGCATGGGAGGAGCTCCTACGAGCAGTACTTC.

The gene calls are TRBV7-2 and TRBJ1-5; D may be TRBD1 (5 bases). CDR1 and CDR2 from the germline V gene are SGHTA and FQGNSA. V gave up 2 bases and J gave up 3 bases, with 8 bases separating them. The CDR3 length is 14 residues. The DNA of the CDR3 is TGTGCCAGCAGCTTACTAGGGGCCAATCAGCCCCAGCATTTT. This sequence encodes CASSLLGANQPQHF.

The chain links TRBV7-2 to TRBJ2-1; D is undetermined. The V end lost 0 bases, the J end lost 3 bases, and 9 bases lay between the germline ends. Germline CDR1 reads SGHTA; CDR2 reads FQGNSA. This CDR3 is 15 amino acids long. The CDR3 coding sequence is TGTGCCAGCAGCTTAGCTGCGCGGCTCTACAATGAGCAGTTCTTC. Protein: CASSLAARLYNEQFF.

The chain combines TRBV27 with TRBJ2-2, with TRBD1 matching over 10 bases. From germline, CDR1 is MNHEY and CDR2 SMNVEV (reference sequence). The CDR3 is 18 residues long. After removal of 2 bases from V and 3 bases from J, the junction contained 9 bases not matched to a gene. The DNA for the CDR3 is TGTGCCAGCAGTTTAAGGTCACCGGGACAGGGGTACACCGGGGAGCTGTTTTTT. This gives the protein CASSLRSPGQGYTGELFF.

The V call is TRBV30, the J call TRBJ2-5; D remains ambiguous. Germline V gene lookup returns CDR1 GTSNPN and CDR2 SVGIG (reference sequence). This CDR3 is built from 12 residues. The V end was cut by 3 bases, the J end by 2 bases, with 7 bases between. In DNA form, the CDR3 reads TGTGCCTGGAGCGTACAGCAAGAGACCCAGTACTTC. Amino acid sequence: CAWSVQQETQYF.

The V gene is TRBV7-6, the J gene TRBJ2-7, with 9 bases aligning to TRBD1. The CDR3 is 15 residues long. Germline assignment: CDR1 SGHVS and CDR2 FNYEAQ. The J segment lost 1 base and the V segment lost 5 bases, leaving 6 bases of the junction unmatched. This CDR3 is CASSPGTGKSYEQYF. In DNA form, the CDR3 reads TGTGCCAGCAGCCCAGGGACAGGGAAATCCTACGAGCAGTACTTC.

This chain joins TRBV2 and TRBJ2-7; perhaps TRBD2 as D (6 bases). Germline loops: CDR1 SNHLY, CDR2 FYNNEI. V was pared by 11 bases and J by 1 base, with 15 bases between. The CDR3 runs to 13 residues. In DNA form, the CDR3 reads TGTGCCGGGATTTCGGGACTGTCCTACGAGCAGTACTTC. Residues: CAGISGLSYEQYF.

This clone has more than one count but fewer than ten. The chain combines TRBV6-5 with TRBJ2-6, with a tentative D call TRBD1 (6 bases). V shed 2 bases and J shed 2 bases, with 10 bases lying between them. CDR3 size: 16 residues. Germline V CDR1 and CDR2: MNHEY, SVGAGI. CDR3 nucleotide sequence: TGTGCCAGCAGTTACGACAGGCCTGCTGGGGCCAACGTCCTGACTTTC. Protein product: CASSYDRPAGANVLTF.

This clone has just one count. The chain couples TRBV19 to TRBJ2-6, with a weak D call TRBD1 (6 bases). V lost 5 bases to trimming and J lost 4 bases, with 9 bases between them. Germline assignment: CDR1 LNHDA and CDR2 SQIVND (reference sequence). The CDR3 runs to 14 residues. The CDR3 DNA is TGTGCCAGTAGTCGGACAGACGGGGCCAACGTCCTGACTTTC. Translation: CASSRTDGANVLTF.

The chain is built from TRBV28 and TRBJ1-2; possible D gene TRBD1, 6 bases. CDR3 length: 14 residues. Germline loops: CDR1 MDHEN, CDR2 SYDVKM. Trimming removed 3 bases at V and 5 bases at J, with 13 bases between. The CDR3 sequence: CASSFAGTYYGYTF. The DNA for the CDR3 is TGTGCCAGCAGTTTTGCCGGGACATATTATGGCTACACCTTC.

The V call is TRBV18, the J call TRBJ1-1, with 10 bases identical to TRBD1. This CDR3 has 14 residues. The germline V gene encodes CDR1 KGHSH and CDR2 LQKENI. V was pared by 4 bases and J by 3 bases, with 2 bases of the junction left unmatched. CDR3 sequence reads: CASSRQGADTEAFF. CDR3 nucleotides: TGTGCCAGCTCACGACAGGGGGCCGACACTGAAGCTTTCTTT.

CDR3 region: CASSLGASTEAFF. CDR3 in DNA: TGTGCCAGCAGCTTAGGGGCGAGCACTGAAGCTTTCTTT. The chain employs TRBV7-6 and TRBJ1-1; no definite D call. Germline CDR1 and CDR2: SGHVS and FNYEAQ. The CDR3 sequence is 13 residues long. V was shortened by 1 base and J by 4 bases, with 7 bases between the two germline ends. The full variable domain, its missing parts supplied by reference TRBV7-6 and TRBJ1-1, is GAGVSQSPRYKVTKRGQDVALRCDPISGHVSLYWYRQALGQGPEFLTYFNYEAQQDKSGLPNDRFSAERPEGSISTLTIQRTEQRDSAMYRCASSLGASTEAFFGQGTRLTVV.

This clone was recorded only once. The chain employs TRBV5-6 and TRBJ1-2; 9 bases match TRBD1. The CDR3 is 13 residues long. V was clipped by 4 bases and J by 12 bases; unmatched bases: 10. Germline V gives CDR1 SGHDT, CDR2 YYEEEE. The CDR3 here is CASSPPQGQGHTF. CDR3 sequence (DNA): TGTGCCAGCAGCCCCCCCCAGGGACAGGGACACACCTTC.